What follows are 12 T cell receptor beta chains derived from one specimen sequenced in a study of T cells in Graves' hyperthyroidism and ophthalmopathy. RNA transcripts served as the template for amplifying TCR beta CDR3 regions. An initial round of RT-PCR targeting the TCR CDR3 relied on the HTBI primer set. TCRdb used MiXCR to reprocess the multiplex PCR reads, holding one entry per CDR3 protein. The sample records 480,000 or so distinct CDR3 sequences, about 45% being singletons. What was sequenced was peripheral blood or thyroid tissue (not recorded which). The source of these receptors is an adult woman with Graves' disease, either hyperthyroidism or ophthalmopathy (not recorded which).

V usage is TRBV20-1 and J usage is TRBJ1-5, with 10 bases that match TRBD1. Germline CDR1 DFQATT, CDR2 SNEGSKA (reference sequence). CDR3 length: 20 amino acids. V gave up 2 bases and J gave up 2 bases; unmatched junction bases: 18. The CDR3 bases are TGCAGTGCTAGAAAAATCACCGGGACAGGGGATTTACGGGGCAATCAGCCCCAGCATTTT. Translated, it gives CSARKITGTGDLRGNQPQHF.

This clonotype has more than one count but fewer than ten. The genes are TRBV20-1 and TRBJ1-6; TRBD1 might be the D (5 bases). Germline CDR1 reads DFQATT; CDR2 reads SNEGSKA (reference sequence). Between the trimmed V and J ends, which lost 0 bases and 8 bases, there was a span of 17 bases. CDR3 length: 16 residues. CDR3 protein: CSARETAGSYHSPLHF. For the CDR3, the DNA is TGCAGTGCTAGAGAAACGGCAGGGTCATATCATTCACCCCTCCACTTT.

In this sample, this clonotype turned up many times. The genes are TRBV29-1 and TRBJ2-3, with D possibly matching TRBD2 (6 bases). CDR1 is SQVTM and CDR2 is ANQGSEA in the germline V gene. The CDR3 runs to 14 residues. V shed 3 bases and J shed 2 bases, with 12 bases lying between them. The CDR3 spells CSVEGGVPTDTQYF. CDR3 in DNA: TGCAGCGTTGAGGGGGGAGTCCCCACAGATACGCAGTATTTT.

The V gene is TRBV7-2, the J gene TRBJ2-7, with 11 bases aligning to TRBD2. This CDR3 has 15 residues. V lost 7 bases and J lost 2; bases outside the gene matches: 7. Germline values: CDR1 SGHTA, CDR2 FQGNSA. CDR3 bases: TGTGCCAGCACCGAGGTAGCGGGGGGGACCTACGAGCAGTACTTC. Translating gives CASTEVAGGTYEQYF.

This clonotype has just a few counts. The rearrangement joins TRBV7-6 to TRBJ2-7, with D unresolved. Trimming removed 1 base from V and 6 bases from J, with 10 bases in between. The CDR3 runs 13 residues. Germline lookup yields CDR1 SGHVS and CDR2 FNYEAQ. CDR3 DNA: TGTGCCAGCAGCTTAGTGACTGGATCCGAGCAGTACTTC. As protein: CASSLVTGSEQYF.

This clonotype was seen ten or more times. The genes are TRBV20-1 and TRBJ1-5; D is possibly TRBD1 (6 bases). The V and J ends lost 0 bases and 4 bases respectively, with 16 bases between them. Germline values: CDR1 DFQATT, CDR2 SNEGSKA (reference sequence). The CDR3 consists of 16 residues. Here the CDR3 reads CSARDEGGLLNQPQHF. CDR3 sequence (DNA): TGCAGTGCTAGAGATGAAGGGGGTCTCCTTAATCAGCCCCAGCATTTT.

Ten or more counts support this clonotype. DNA for the CDR3: TGTGCCAGCAGCTTACGGCCAGGTCGCGGGGAGACCCAGTACTTC. Amino acids: CASSLRPGRGETQYF. The chain joins TRBV7-2 to TRBJ2-5; D may be TRBD2 (5 bases). Germline V gene data show CDR1 as SGHTA and CDR2 as FQGNSA. The length of the CDR3 is 15 residues. Trimming took off 2 bases at V and 5 bases at J, with 15 bases between the two ends.

This clonotype was observed a handful of times. The gene calls are TRBV18 and TRBJ1-6, with 7 positions matching TRBD1. Trimming at V came to 6 bases and at J to 8 bases, leaving 7 bases not matched to a gene. Looked up from germline, CDR1 is KGHSH and CDR2 is LQKENI. The CDR3 has 14 residues. DNA of the CDR3: TGTGCCAGCTCCCCAGGGGGGAAGGATTCACCCCTCCACTTT. Translating gives CASSPGGKDSPLHF.

This clonotype was detected ten times or more. The CDR3 loop reads CASRTYAGLNTGELFF. In DNA, the CDR3 is TGTGCCAGTAGAACCTATGCGGGCCTAAACACCGGGGAGCTGTTTTTT. The chain couples TRBV19 to TRBJ2-2; D might be TRBD2 (5 bases). With 6 bases removed from V and 2 bases from J, the gap between germline ends came to 16 bases. Germline values: CDR1 LNHDA, CDR2 SQIVND (reference sequence). The CDR3 is 16 residues long.

The chain has TRBV5-6 and TRBJ2-5; 9 bases are a match to TRBD1. Per germline, CDR1 SGHDT and CDR2 YYEEEE. The V segment lost 3 bases and the J segment 3 bases; nucleotides outside the gene matches: 3. This CDR3 contains 14 residues. The CDR3 reads CASSWGDREETQYF. DNA for the CDR3: TGTGCCAGCAGCTGGGGGGACAGGGAAGAGACCCAGTACTTC.

Regarding this clonotype: At one end, the junction sequence differs from germline, possibly due to a read error. The CDR3 spells CASSQPSASNNEQYF. Here the CDR3 DNA reads TGCGCCAGCAGCCAACCTTCGGCTAGCAACAACGAGCAGTACTTC. The genes are TRBV7-3 and TRBJ2-7; weak D call: TRBD2 (5 bases). Germline CDR1 is SGHTA and CDR2 is FQGTGA. The CDR3 loop spans 15 amino acids.

The chain links TRBV29-1 to TRBJ1-2; D ambiguous. Trimming left V 4 bases short and J 2 bases short, with 14 bases between. The CDR3 is made up of 14 amino acids. The germline gives CDR1 SQVTM, CDR2 ANQGSEA. The CDR3 nucleotides read TGCAGCGTTGGTACGGGTCTGCGAAACTATGGCTACACCTTC. Its translation is CSVGTGLRNYGYTF. Complete variable domain (other parts from reference TRBV29-1 and TRBJ1-2): SAVISQKPSRDICQRGTSLTIQCQVDSQVTMMFWYRQQPGQSLTLIATANQGSEATYESGFVIDKFPISRPNLTFSTLTVSNMSPEDSSIYLCSVGTGLRNYGYTFGSGTRLTVV.